What follows are 19 T cell receptor beta chains derived from one specimen sequenced in a study of blood T cell repertoires in COVID-19. Data came from immunoSEQ multiplex PCR; TCRdb stores just in-frame clones and leaves some out. The sample has 150,000 to 200,000 clones, around 90% seen once. Material: peripheral blood. The receptors derive from a man over 45 with acute or convalescent COVID-19.

The chain combines TRBV30 with TRBJ2-4; TRBD2 matches 10 bases. The CDR3 contains 12 residues. With V trimmed by 1 base and J by 14 bases, 5 bases remained unmatched. In germline, CDR1 is GTSNPN, CDR2 SVGIG (reference sequence). The CDR3 reads CAWSGAGGPEYF. In DNA form, the CDR3 reads TGTGCCTGGAGTGGAGCGGGGGGGCCAGAGTACTTC.

The chain recombines TRBV5-4 with TRBJ1-6; D not resolved. The V gene lost 0 bases and the J gene lost 17 bases, with 15 bases spanning the gap. The germline CDR1 and CDR2 sequences are SGHNT and YYREEE (reference sequence). The CDR3 is 13 residues long. This CDR3 reads CASSLAGIPKVHF. The CDR3 DNA sequence: TGTGCCAGCAGCTTGGCAGGTATCCCAAAGGTCCACTTT.

This clone was observed once. The V and J genes are TRBV30 and TRBJ2-5; TRBD2 matches 7 bases. The V segment lost 4 bases and the J segment 2 bases; nucleotides outside the gene matches: 1. There are 12 residues in the CDR3. The germline gives CDR1 GTSNPN, CDR2 SVGIG (reference sequence). CDR3 sequence (DNA): TGTGCCTGGACTAGCGGACAAGAGACCCAGTACTTC. Amino acid sequence: CAWTSGQETQYF.

The CDR3 sequence: CASSQVLANEQFF. CDR3 nucleotides: TGTGCCAGCAGCCAAGTGCTAGCCAATGAGCAGTTCTTC. This sequence joins TRBV4-2 and TRBJ2-1; TRBD2 might be the D (5 bases). The CDR3 extends over 13 amino acids. CDR1 LGHNA and CDR2 YNFKEQ come from the germline V gene. V was cut by 1 base and J by 6 bases, with 7 bases left in between.

J is TRBJ2-7 and V is TRBV19; 7 bases agree with TRBD2. The germline V gene encodes CDR1 LNHDA and CDR2 SQIVND (reference sequence). V lost 1 base and J lost 2; bases outside the gene matches: 8. The CDR3 consists of 16 residues. CDR3 nucleotide sequence: TGTGCCAGTAGTATAGGGTCAACGGGAGGCCCCTACGAGCAGTACTTC. Its translation is CASSIGSTGGPYEQYF.

This clone was observed a few times. The genes are TRBV12-5 and TRBJ2-1; D is perhaps TRBD1 (6 bases). This CDR3 is 13 amino acids long. Germline-derived CDR1 and CDR2 are LGHNT and FRNRAP. Trimming stripped 6 bases from V and 3 bases from J, with 9 bases between. For the CDR3, the DNA is TGTGCTAGTGGAACAGGGCTCTACAATGAGCAGTTCTTC. This encodes CASGTGLYNEQFF.

V is TRBV7-9 and J is TRBJ1-3, with 9 nucleotides matching TRBD1. V lost 4 bases, J lost 4 bases, and 2 bases stayed unmatched. The CDR3 runs 14 residues. CDR1 SEHNR and CDR2 FQNEAQ come from the germline V gene (reference sequence). The CDR3 region has the DNA TGTGCCAGCAGCTCCGGGACAGGGGGAAACACCATATATTTT. It codes for CASSSGTGGNTIYF.

This clone came up once. The rearrangement uses TRBV6-1 and TRBJ2-1; 15 nucleotides match TRBD2. The germline gives CDR1 MNHNS, CDR2 SASEGT. The CDR3 has 16 amino acids. V dropped 3 bases and J dropped 7; count of bases not matched to a gene: 4. CDR3 coding DNA: TGTGCCAGCAGTGAGCAGGGGACTAGCGGGAGGAATGAGCAGTTCTTC. It specifies CASSEQGTSGRNEQFF.

The chain uses TRBV11-2 and TRBJ2-4; 8 nucleotides line up with TRBD1. With V trimmed by 1 base and J by 1 base, 6 bases remained unmatched. This CDR3 is built from 17 residues. The germline CDR1 and CDR2 sequences are SGHAT and FQNNGV. This chain's CDR3 is CASSLVSRTGAKNIQYF. The CDR3 DNA sequence: TGTGCCAGCAGCTTAGTATCCAGGACAGGGGCCAAAAACATTCAGTACTTC.

The genes are TRBV5-4 and TRBJ1-2; 12 nucleotides line up with TRBD1. The CDR3 runs 12 residues. The ends lost 10 bases at V and 7 bases at J; junction bases unmatched: 5. CDR1 and CDR2 from the germline V gene are SGHNT and YYREEE (reference sequence). The CDR3 loop is CAWDRGRLGYTF. CDR3 coding DNA: TGTGCCTGGGACAGGGGGCGTCTTGGCTACACCTTC.

The rearrangement links TRBV9 to TRBJ1-4, with 9 bases aligning to TRBD1. Germline-derived CDR1 and CDR2 are SGDLS and YYNGEE. V shed 4 bases, J shed 5 bases, and the junction held 9 bases outside the gene matches. The CDR3 runs 16 residues. CDR3 sequence: CASSKNQGQGNEKLFF. The CDR3 DNA sequence: TGTGCCAGCAGCAAAAACCAAGGACAGGGGAATGAAAAACTGTTTTTT.

The rearrangement links TRBV7-2 to TRBJ2-7; 11 nucleotides agree with TRBD1. This CDR3 has 15 amino acids. V lost 5 bases to trimming and J lost 8 bases; unmatched junction nucleotides: 11. The V gene's germline CDR1 is SGHTA and CDR2 FQGNSA. CDR3 sequence (DNA): TGTGCCAGCAGCCCGACGGGACAGGGGGTGTCGAAGCAGTACTTC. Its translation is CASSPTGQGVSKQYF.

The sample holds one count of this clone. The gene calls are TRBV7-2 and TRBJ1-2; D uncertain. This CDR3 region has 12 residues. Per the germline V gene, CDR1 is SGHTA and CDR2 is FQGNSA. The V gene lost 1 base and the J gene lost 7 bases, with 7 bases spanning the gap. The CDR3 region is CASSLERVGYTF. Written as DNA, the CDR3 is TGTGCCAGCAGCTTAGAGCGGGTTGGCTACACCTTC. The complete variable domain, with remaining parts taken from reference TRBV7-2 and TRBJ1-2, reads GAGVSQSPSNKVTEKGKDVELRCDPISGHTALYWYRQSLGQGLEFLIYFQGNSAPDKSGLPSDRFSAERTGGSVSTLTIQRTQQEDSAVYLCASSLERVGYTFGSGTRLTVV.

The CDR3 bases are TGTGCCAGCAGCTTCGGACAGGACTATGGCTACACCTTC. It specifies CASSFGQDYGYTF. This sequence joins TRBV7-3 and TRBJ1-2; 7 bases agree with TRBD1. Trimming removed 3 bases from V and 3 bases from J; junction bases left unmatched: 1. The germline CDR1 and CDR2 sequences are SGHTA and FQGTGA. The CDR3 extends over 13 amino acids. Combining the CDR3 with reference TRBV7-3 and TRBJ1-2 gives the whole variable domain GAGVSQTPSNKVTEKGKYVELRCDPISGHTALYWYRQSLGQGPEFLIYFQGTGAADDSGLPNDRFFAVRPEGSVSTLKIQRTERGDSAVYLCASSFGQDYGYTFGSGTRLTVV.

The chain joins TRBV27 to TRBJ2-1; D uncertain. The CDR3 covers 18 residues. Looked up from germline, CDR1 is MNHEY and CDR2 is SMNVEV (reference sequence). Trimming cost V 1 base and J 0 bases, with 16 bases left between them. CDR3 nucleotide sequence: TGTGCCAGCAGTTTATTCCCTCCCAATCGCGGCTCCTACAATGAGCAGTTCTTC. Translation: CASSLFPPNRGSYNEQFF.

This sequence joins TRBV10-3 and TRBJ2-5; 9 nucleotides align to TRBD1. With V trimmed by 6 bases and J by 5 bases, 10 bases remained unmatched. This CDR3 is built from 15 residues. CDR1 and CDR2 from the germline V gene are ENHRY and SYGVKD. CDR3 nucleotides: TGTGCCATCAGCCAACAATCAGGGACAGGGGAGACCCAGTACTTC. It encodes CAISQQSGTGETQYF.

The V and J genes are TRBV7-8 and TRBJ1-1; TRBD1 might be the D (6 bases). Germline V CDR1 and CDR2: SGHVS, FQNEAQ. V lost 5 bases, J lost 2 bases, and 15 bases lay in between. The CDR3 runs 15 residues. The CDR3 nucleotides are TGTGCCAGCAGCCTCACAACGGGGGGCAACACTGAAGCTTTCTTT. Encoded protein: CASSLTTGGNTEAFF. The whole variable domain, filled in from reference TRBV7-8 and TRBJ1-1, reads GAGVSQSPRYKVAKRGQDVALRCDPISGHVSLFWYQQALGQGPEFLTYFQNEAQLDKSGLPSDRFFAERPEGSVSTLKIQRTQQEDSAVYLCASSLTTGGNTEAFFGQGTRLTVV.

The chain carries TRBV5-1 and TRBJ2-5; 8 positions agree with TRBD1. This CDR3 contains 15 residues. Trimming took 0 bases from V and 0 from J; bases not matched to a gene: 1. Germline V gene lookup returns CDR1 SGHRS and CDR2 YFSETQ. This chain's CDR3 is CASSLGTGYQETQYF. CDR3 nucleotides: TGCGCCAGCAGCTTGGGGACAGGGTACCAAGAGACCCAGTACTTC.

This sequence joins TRBV21-1 and TRBJ2-1; TRBD2 was called by the table and not checked on the DNA. TRBV21-1 has pseudogene status. The CDR3 consists of 16 residues. Here the CDR3 reads CASSRLAGLENNEQFF. In DNA form, the CDR3 reads TGTGCCAGCAGCAGACTAGCGGGATTGGAGAACAATGAGCAGTTCTTC.